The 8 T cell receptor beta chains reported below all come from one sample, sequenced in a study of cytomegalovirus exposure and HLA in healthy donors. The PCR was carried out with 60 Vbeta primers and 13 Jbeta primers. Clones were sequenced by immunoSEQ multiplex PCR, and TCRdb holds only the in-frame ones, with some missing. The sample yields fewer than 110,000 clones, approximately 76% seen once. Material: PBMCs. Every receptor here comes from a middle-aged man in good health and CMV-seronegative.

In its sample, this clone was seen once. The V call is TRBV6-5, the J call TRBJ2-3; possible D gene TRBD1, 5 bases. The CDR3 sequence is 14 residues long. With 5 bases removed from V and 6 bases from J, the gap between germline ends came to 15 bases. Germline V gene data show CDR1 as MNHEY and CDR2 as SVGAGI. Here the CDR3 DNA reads TGTGCCAGCAGTCTCGGGCTGACAGTGGATACGCAGTATTTT. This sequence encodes CASSLGLTVDTQYF.

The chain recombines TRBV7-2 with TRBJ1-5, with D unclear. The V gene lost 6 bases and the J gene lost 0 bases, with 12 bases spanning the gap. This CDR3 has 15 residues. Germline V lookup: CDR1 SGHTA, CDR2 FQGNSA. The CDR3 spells CASSRLATSNQPQHF. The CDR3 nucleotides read TGTGCCAGCAGTCGCTTAGCGACTAGCAATCAGCCCCAGCATTTT.

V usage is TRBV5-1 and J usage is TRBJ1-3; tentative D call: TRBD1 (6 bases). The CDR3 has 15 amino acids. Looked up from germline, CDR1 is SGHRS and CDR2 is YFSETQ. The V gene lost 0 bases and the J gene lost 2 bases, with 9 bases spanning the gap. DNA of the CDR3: TGCGCCAGCAGCTTGGACACAGGGACTGGAAACACCATATATTTT. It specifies CASSLDTGTGNTIYF. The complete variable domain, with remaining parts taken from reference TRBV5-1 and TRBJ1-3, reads KAGVTQTPRYLIKTRGQQVTLSCSPISGHRSVSWYQQTPGQGLQFLFEYFSETQRNKGNFPGRFSGRQFSNSRSEMNVSTLELGDSALYLCASSLDTGTGNTIYFGEGSWLTVV.

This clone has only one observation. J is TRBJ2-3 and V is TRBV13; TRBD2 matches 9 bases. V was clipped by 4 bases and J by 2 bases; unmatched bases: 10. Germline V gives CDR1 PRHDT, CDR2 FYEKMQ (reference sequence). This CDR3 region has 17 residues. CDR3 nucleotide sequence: TGTGCCAGCAGCTCTACCTTACTAGCGGGCTTCACAGATACGCAGTATTTT. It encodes CASSSTLLAGFTDTQYF.

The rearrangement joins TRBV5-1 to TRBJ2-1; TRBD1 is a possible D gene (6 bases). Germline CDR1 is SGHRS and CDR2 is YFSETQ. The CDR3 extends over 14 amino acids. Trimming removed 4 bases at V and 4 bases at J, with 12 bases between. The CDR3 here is CASSPGQGYNEQFF. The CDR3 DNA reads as TGCGCCAGCAGCCCAGGGCAGGGGTACAATGAGCAGTTCTTC. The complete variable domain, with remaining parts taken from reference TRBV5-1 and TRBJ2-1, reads KAGVTQTPRYLIKTRGQQVTLSCSPISGHRSVSWYQQTPGQGLQFLFEYFSETQRNKGNFPGRFSGRQFSNSRSEMNVSTLELGDSALYLCASSPGQGYNEQFFGPGTRLTVL.

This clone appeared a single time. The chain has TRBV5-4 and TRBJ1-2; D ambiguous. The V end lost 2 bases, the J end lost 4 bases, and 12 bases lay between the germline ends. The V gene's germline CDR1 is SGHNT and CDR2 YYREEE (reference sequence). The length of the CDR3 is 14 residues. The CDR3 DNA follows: TGTGCCAGCAGCTTTTCATCAGATGTCTATGGCTACACCTTC. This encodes CASSFSSDVYGYTF.

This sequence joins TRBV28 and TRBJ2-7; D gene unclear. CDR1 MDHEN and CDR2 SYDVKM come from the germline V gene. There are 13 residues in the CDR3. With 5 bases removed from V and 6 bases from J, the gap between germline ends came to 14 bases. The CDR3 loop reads CASSPRVAGEQYV. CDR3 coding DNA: TGTGCCAGCAGTCCCCGGGTAGCTGGCGAGCAGTACGTC.

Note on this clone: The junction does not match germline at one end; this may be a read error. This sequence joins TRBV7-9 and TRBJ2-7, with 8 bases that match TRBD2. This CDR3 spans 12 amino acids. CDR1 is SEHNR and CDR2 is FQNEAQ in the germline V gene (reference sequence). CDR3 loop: CSSGGRSYEQYF. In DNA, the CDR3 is TGTTCCAGCGGGGGCAGATCCTACGAGCAGTACTTC.